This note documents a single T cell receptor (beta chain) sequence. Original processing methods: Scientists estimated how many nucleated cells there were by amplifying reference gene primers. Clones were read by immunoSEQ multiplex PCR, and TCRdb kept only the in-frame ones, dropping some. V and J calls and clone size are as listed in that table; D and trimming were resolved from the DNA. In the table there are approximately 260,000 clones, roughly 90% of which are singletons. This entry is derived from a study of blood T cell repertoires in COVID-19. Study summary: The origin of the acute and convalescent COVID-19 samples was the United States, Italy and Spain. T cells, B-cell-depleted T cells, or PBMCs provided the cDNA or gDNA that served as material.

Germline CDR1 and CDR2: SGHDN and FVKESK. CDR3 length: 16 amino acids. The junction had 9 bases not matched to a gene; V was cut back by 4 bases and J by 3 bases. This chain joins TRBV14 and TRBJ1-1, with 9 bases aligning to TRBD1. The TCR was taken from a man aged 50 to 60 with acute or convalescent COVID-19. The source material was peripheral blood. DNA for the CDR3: TGTGCCAGCAGCCTGTGGACAGGGGAAATCGACACTGAAGCTTTCTTT. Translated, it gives CASSLWTGEIDTEAFF.